This T cell receptor beta chain was profiled in a study of cytomegalovirus exposure and HLA in healthy donors. Study-level background: An earlier analysis found some 100 million unique TCR beta sequences from approximately 190 million T cells. General study results and limits: What a later analysis showed was that several of the most significant clusters appeared linked to common viral pathogens. Presence/absence analysis assumed near-uniform sequencing depth across donors.

Primers for the PCR totalled 60 Vbeta and 13 Jbeta. Profiling relied on immunoSEQ multiplex PCR, and the TCRdb table lists in-frame clones only, not all of them. Of 150,000 to 200,000 clones in the sample, about three quarters were seen once. As to this clone: Its antigen is as yet unknown.

The receptor was isolated from a man aged 18 to 30 in good health and CMV-seropositive. Material: PBMCs.

The CDR3 DNA reads TGTGCCAGTAGTTTATCACAGGGTGGGAACACTGAAGCTTTCTTT. Its translation is CASSLSQGGNTEAFF. This chain connects TRBV19 to TRBJ1-1; D is perhaps TRBD1 (6 bases). This CDR3 is built from 15 residues. V was clipped by 5 bases and J by 1 base, with 14 bases between them. The germline CDR1 and CDR2 sequences are LNHDA and SQIVND (reference sequence). Looking up the rest from reference TRBV19 and TRBJ1-1 gives the full variable domain: DGGITQSPKYLFRKEGQNVTLSCEQNLNHDAMYWYRQDPGQGLRLIYYSQIVNDFQKGDIAEGYSVSREKKESFPLTVTSAQKNPTAFYLCASSLSQGGNTEAFFGQGTRLTVV.